A single sample gave rise to the 8 T cell receptor beta chains below, sequenced in a study of CD8 T cells in Susac syndrome. RNA amounts of about 0.5 to 1 ug underwent reverse transcription with random hexamers. TCRdb used MiXCR to reprocess the immunoSEQ multiplex PCR reads, holding one entry per CDR3 protein. The table has 160,000 or so distinct CDR3 sequences, approximately 95% seen once; the top ten hold 0.16%. Sequencing was performed on CD4+ T cells from PBMCs. The receptor set was obtained from a human donor with Susac syndrome.

The chain uses TRBV7-8 and TRBJ1-1; D remains ambiguous. Trimming cost V 4 bases and J 0 bases, with 18 bases left between them. This CDR3 is 17 amino acids long. Germline assignment: CDR1 SGHVS and CDR2 FQNEAQ. The CDR3 region is CASSSPNPGRMNTEAFF. The CDR3 DNA sequence: TGTGCCAGCAGCTCCCCGAACCCGGGCCGAATGAACACTGAAGCTTTCTTT.

The chain links TRBV3-1 to TRBJ2-1, with D perhaps TRBD1 or TRBD2 (6 bases each). Trimming shortened V by 4 bases and J by 6 bases, and 19 bases separated the two germline ends. The CDR3 sequence is 16 residues long. Per germline, CDR1 LGHDT and CDR2 YNNKEL (reference sequence). CDR3 DNA sequence: TGTGCCAGCAGCCGGATGAGGGGGGCGCAGGGCAATGAGCAGTTCTTC. Translating it yields CASSRMRGAQGNEQFF.

This chain joins TRBV3-1 and TRBJ2-2; 7 positions agree with TRBD2. The CDR3 consists of 16 residues. Losses at the gene ends were 3 bases for V and 0 bases for J; bases not matched to a gene: 4. Germline loops: CDR1 LGHDT, CDR2 YNNKEL (reference sequence). CDR3 loop: CASSHRGGTNTGELFF. CDR3 coding DNA: TGTGCCAGCAGCCACCGCGGGGGAACGAACACCGGGGAGCTGTTTTTT.

The V gene is TRBV20-1, the J gene TRBJ2-1; a weak D match, TRBD2 (5 bases). Germline V lookup: CDR1 DFQATT, CDR2 SNEGSKA (reference sequence). The length of the CDR3 is 14 residues. V gave up 0 bases and J gave up 9 bases, with 15 bases separating them. The CDR3 here is CSAREEALAPEQFF. For the CDR3, the DNA is TGCAGTGCTAGAGAGGAGGCCTTAGCTCCTGAGCAGTTCTTC.

This chain links TRBV12-3 or TRBV12-4 with TRBJ2-2, with a possible D match to TRBD2 (5 bases). CDR3 length: 14 amino acids. V lost 2 bases, J lost 4 bases, and 8 bases lay in between. As DNA, the CDR3 is TGTGCCAGCAGTTTAAGGAGGAGCACCGGGGAGCTGTTTTTT. This codes for CASSLRRSTGELFF.

This clonotype was recorded once. The chain is built from TRBV11-2 and TRBJ2-7; TRBD1 matches 9 bases. CDR1 is SGHAT and CDR2 is FQNNGV in the germline V gene. Trimming took 5 bases from V and 5 from J; bases not matched to a gene: 4. The CDR3 is 13 residues long. The CDR3 is CASSPDRGNEQYF. CDR3 coding DNA: TGTGCCAGCAGCCCCGACAGGGGGAACGAGCAGTACTTC.

V is TRBV14 and J is TRBJ1-2; 7 bases map to TRBD1. Germline CDR1 and CDR2: SGHDN and FVKESK. This CDR3 comprises 14 residues. The V gene end was trimmed by 3 bases and the J gene end by 4 bases; junction bases not matched to a gene: 5. CDR3 region: CASSQAGGAYGYTF. For the CDR3, the DNA is TGTGCCAGCAGCCAGGCAGGGGGAGCCTATGGCTACACCTTC. Using reference TRBV14 and TRBJ1-2 for the parts outside the CDR3, the full variable domain is EAGVTQFPSHSVIEKGQTVTLRCDPISGHDNLYWYRRVMGKEIKFLLHFVKESKQDESGMPNNRFLAERTGGTYSTLKVQPAELEDSGVYFCASSQAGGAYGYTFGSGTRLTVV.

J is TRBJ2-1 and V is TRBV7-8, with a tentative D call TRBD1 (6 bases). Germline-derived CDR1 and CDR2 are SGHVS and FQNEAQ. This CDR3 has 15 residues. Trimming pared 1 base from V and 8 bases from J, leaving 15 bases between. In DNA, the CDR3 is TGTGCCAGCAGCTTAGTCGGCAGGGGAACATATGAGCAGTTCTTC. It translates to CASSLVGRGTYEQFF.